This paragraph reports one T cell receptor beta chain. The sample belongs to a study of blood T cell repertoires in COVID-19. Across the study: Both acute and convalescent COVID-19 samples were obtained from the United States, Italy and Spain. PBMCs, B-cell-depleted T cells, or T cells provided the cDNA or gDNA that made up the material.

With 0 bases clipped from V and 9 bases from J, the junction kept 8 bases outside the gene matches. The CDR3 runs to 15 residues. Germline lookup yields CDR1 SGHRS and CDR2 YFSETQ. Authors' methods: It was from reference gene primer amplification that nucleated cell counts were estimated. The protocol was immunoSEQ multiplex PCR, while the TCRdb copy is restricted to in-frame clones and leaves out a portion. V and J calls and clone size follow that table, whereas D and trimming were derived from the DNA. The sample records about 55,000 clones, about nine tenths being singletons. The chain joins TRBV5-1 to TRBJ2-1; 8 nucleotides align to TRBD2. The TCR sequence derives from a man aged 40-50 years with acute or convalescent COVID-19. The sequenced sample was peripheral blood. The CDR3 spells CASSLESGGRGEQFF. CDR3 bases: TGCGCCAGCAGCTTGGAGTCGGGAGGGAGGGGTGAGCAGTTCTTC.